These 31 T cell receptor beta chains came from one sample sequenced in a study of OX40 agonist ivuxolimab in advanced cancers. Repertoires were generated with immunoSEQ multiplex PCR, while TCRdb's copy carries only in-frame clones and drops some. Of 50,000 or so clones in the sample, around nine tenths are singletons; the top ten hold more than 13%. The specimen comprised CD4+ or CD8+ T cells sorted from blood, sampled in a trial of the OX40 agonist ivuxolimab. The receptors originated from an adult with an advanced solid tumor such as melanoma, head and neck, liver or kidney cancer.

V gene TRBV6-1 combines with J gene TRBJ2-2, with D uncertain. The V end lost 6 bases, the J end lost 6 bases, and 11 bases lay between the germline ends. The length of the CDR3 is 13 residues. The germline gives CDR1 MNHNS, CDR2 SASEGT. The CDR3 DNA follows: TGTGCCAGCAGAATAATCGACCCCGGGGAGCTGTTTTTT. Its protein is CASRIIDPGELFF.

The CDR3 coding sequence is TGTGCCAGTAGTAGCTGGACAGGGAAGTCCTACGAGCAGTACTTC. Translating gives CASSSWTGKSYEQYF. The chain carries TRBV19 and TRBJ2-7; 8 bases map to TRBD1. V shed 4 bases, J shed 1 base, and the junction held 6 bases outside the gene matches. The CDR3 has 15 residues. Germline V gives CDR1 LNHDA, CDR2 SQIVND (reference sequence).

The CDR3: CASSKTLGQLDYGYTF. The CDR3 DNA follows: TGTGCCAGCAGCAAGACACTAGGACAGTTGGACTATGGCTACACCTTC. The chain links TRBV7-1 to TRBJ1-2; tentative D call: TRBD1 (6 bases). TRBV7-1 is placed among ORFs of uncertain function. The V end lost 5 bases, the J end lost 3 bases, and 19 bases lay between the germline ends. This CDR3 comprises 16 residues.

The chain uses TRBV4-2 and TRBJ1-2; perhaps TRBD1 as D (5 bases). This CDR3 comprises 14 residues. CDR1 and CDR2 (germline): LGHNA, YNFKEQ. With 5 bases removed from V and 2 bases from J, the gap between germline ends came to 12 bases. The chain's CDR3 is CASSRSGRNYGYTF. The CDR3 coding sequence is TGTGCCAGCAGCAGATCGGGACGGAACTATGGCTACACCTTC.

The CDR3 reads CASSLDFSGNTIYF. CDR3 in DNA: TGCGCCAGCAGCTTGGATTTCTCTGGAAACACCATATATTTT. The chain recombines TRBV5-1 with TRBJ1-3; D call uncertain. This CDR3 comprises 14 residues. V was trimmed by 0 bases and J by 0 bases, leaving 4 bases between them. The germline gives CDR1 SGHRS, CDR2 YFSETQ.

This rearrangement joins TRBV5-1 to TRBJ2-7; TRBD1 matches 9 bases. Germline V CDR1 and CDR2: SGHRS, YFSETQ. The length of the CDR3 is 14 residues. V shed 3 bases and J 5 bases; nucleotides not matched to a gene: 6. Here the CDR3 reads CASSSTGGSNEQYF. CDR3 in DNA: TGCGCCAGCAGCTCGACAGGGGGTAGCAACGAGCAGTACTTC.

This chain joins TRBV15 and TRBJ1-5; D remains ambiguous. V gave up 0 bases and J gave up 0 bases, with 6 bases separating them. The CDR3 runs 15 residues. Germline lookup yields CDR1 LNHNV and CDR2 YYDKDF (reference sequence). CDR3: CATSREQHSNQPQHF. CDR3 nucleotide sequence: TGTGCCACCAGCAGAGAACAGCATAGCAATCAGCCCCAGCATTTT.

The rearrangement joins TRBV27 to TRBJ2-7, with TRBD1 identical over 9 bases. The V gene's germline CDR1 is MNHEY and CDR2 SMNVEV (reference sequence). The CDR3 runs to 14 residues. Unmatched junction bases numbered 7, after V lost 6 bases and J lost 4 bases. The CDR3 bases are TGTGCCAGCAGCCGGGGACAGGGTCGTTACGAGCAGTACTTC. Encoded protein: CASSRGQGRYEQYF.

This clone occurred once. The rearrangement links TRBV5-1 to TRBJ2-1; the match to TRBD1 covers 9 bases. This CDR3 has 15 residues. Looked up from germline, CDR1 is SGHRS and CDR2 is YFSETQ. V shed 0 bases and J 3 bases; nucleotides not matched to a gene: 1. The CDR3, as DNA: TGCGCCAGCAGCTTGGGGGACAGGGACTACAATGAGCAGTTCTTC. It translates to CASSLGDRDYNEQFF.

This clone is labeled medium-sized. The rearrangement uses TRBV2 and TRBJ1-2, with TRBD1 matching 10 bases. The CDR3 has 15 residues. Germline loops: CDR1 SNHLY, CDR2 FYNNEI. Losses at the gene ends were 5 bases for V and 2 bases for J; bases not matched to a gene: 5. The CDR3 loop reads CASSKTGGANYGYTF. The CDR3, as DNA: TGTGCCAGCAGTAAGACAGGGGGCGCAAACTATGGCTACACCTTC. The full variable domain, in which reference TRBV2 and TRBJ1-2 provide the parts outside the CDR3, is EPEVTQTPSHQVTQMGQEVILRCVPISNHLYFYWYRQILGQKVEFLVSFYNNEISEKSEIFDDQFSVERPDGSNFTLKIRSTKLEDSAMYFCASSKTGGANYGYTFGSGTRLTVV.

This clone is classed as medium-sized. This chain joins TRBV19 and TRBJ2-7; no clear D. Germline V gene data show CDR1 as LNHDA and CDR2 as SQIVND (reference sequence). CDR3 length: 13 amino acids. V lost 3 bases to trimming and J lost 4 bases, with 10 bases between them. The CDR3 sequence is CASSMNPTYEQYF. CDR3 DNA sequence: TGTGCCAGTAGTATGAATCCTACTTACGAGCAGTACTTC.

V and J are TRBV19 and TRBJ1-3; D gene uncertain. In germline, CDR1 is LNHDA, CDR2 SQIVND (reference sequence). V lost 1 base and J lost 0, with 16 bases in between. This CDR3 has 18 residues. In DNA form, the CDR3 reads TGTGCCAGTAGTATAGCGGGAACGGGCTCCTCCTCTGGAAACACCATATATTTT. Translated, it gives CASSIAGTGSSSGNTIYF.

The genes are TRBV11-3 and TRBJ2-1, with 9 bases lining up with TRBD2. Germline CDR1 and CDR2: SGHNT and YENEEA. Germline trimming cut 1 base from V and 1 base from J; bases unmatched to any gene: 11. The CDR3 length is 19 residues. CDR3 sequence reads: CASSLGGTVAGASYNEQFF. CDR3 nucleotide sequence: TGTGCCAGCAGCTTAGGGGGAACCGTAGCGGGAGCATCCTACAATGAGCAGTTCTTC. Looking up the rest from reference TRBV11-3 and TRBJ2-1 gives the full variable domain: EAGVVQSPRYKIIEKKQPVAFWCNPISGHNTLYWYLQNLGQGPELLIRYENEEAVDDSQLPKDRFSAERLKGVDSTLKIQPAELGDSAVYLCASSLGGTVAGASYNEQFFGPGTRLTVL.

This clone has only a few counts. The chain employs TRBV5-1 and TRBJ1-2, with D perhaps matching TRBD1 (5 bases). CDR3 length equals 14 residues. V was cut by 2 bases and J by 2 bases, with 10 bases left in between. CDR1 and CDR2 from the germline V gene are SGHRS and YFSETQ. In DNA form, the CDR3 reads TGCGCCAGCAGCTTTACAGGTGTAAACTATGGCTACACCTTC. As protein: CASSFTGVNYGYTF.

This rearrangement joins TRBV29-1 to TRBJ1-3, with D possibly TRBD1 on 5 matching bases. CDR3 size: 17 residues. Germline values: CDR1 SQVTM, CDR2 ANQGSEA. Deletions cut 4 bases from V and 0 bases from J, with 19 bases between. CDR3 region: CSVGGLVGDLSGNTIYF. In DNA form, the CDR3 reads TGCAGCGTTGGGGGCTTGGTAGGCGACCTCTCTGGAAACACCATATATTTT.

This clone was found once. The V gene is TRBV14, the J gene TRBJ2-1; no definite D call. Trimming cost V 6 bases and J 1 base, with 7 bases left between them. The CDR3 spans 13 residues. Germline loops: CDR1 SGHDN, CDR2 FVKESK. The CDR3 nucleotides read TGTGCCAGCAGTAGACAATCCTACAATGAGCAGTTCTTC. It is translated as CASSRQSYNEQFF.

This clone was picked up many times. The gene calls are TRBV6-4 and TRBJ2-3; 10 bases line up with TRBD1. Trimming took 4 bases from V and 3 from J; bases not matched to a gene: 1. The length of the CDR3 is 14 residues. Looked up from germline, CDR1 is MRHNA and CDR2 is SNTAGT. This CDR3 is CASSGGQGTDTQYF. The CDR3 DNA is TGTGCCAGCAGTGGGGGACAGGGGACAGATACGCAGTATTTT.

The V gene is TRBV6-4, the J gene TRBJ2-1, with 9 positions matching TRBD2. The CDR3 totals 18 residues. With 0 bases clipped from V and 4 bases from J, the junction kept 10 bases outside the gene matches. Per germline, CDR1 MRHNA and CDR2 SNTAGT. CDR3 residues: CASSDSTSVAGEYNEQFF. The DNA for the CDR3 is TGTGCCAGCAGTGACTCAACTAGCGTAGCGGGAGAATACAATGAGCAGTTCTTC.

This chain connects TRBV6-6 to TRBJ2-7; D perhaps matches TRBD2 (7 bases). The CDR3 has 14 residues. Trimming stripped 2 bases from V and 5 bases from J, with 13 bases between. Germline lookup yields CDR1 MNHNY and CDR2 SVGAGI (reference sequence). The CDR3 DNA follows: TGTGCCAGCAGTTACGAGGGGGGGGTAGACGAGCAGTACTTC. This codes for CASSYEGGVDEQYF.

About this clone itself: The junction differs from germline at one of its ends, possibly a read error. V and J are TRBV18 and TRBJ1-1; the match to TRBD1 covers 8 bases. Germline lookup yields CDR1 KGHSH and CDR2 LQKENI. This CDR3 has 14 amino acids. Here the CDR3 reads CASSPNRDRTEAFF. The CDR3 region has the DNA TGTGCCAGTTCACCGAACAGGGACAGGACTGAAGCTTTCTTT.

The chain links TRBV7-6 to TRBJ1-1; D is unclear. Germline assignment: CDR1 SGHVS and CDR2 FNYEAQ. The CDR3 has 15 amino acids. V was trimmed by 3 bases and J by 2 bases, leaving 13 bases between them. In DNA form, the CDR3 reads TGTGCCAGCAGCTTGGCGGGATCCTTAAACACTGAAGCTTTCTTT. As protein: CASSLAGSLNTEAFF.

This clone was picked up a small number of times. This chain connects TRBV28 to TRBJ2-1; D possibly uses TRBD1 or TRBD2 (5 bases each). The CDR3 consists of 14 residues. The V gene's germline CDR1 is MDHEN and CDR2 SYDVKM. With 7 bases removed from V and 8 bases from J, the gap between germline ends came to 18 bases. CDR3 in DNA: TGTGCCAGCAAGGGGCTAGCCACACGCGATGAGCAGTTCTTC. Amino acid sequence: CASKGLATRDEQFF.

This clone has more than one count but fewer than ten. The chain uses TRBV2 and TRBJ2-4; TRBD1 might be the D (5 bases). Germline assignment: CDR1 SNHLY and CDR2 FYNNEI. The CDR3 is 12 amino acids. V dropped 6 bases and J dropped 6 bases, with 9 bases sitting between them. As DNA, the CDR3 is TGTGCCAGCAGGGGGCAGGTAAACATTCAGTACTTC. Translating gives CASRGQVNIQYF.

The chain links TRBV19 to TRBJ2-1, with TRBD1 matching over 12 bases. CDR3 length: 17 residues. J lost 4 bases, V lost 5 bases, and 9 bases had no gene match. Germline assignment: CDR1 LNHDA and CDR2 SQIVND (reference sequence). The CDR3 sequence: CASSSTGTGGIYNEQFF. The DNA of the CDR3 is TGTGCCAGTAGTTCCACAGGGACAGGGGGCATATACAATGAGCAGTTCTTC.

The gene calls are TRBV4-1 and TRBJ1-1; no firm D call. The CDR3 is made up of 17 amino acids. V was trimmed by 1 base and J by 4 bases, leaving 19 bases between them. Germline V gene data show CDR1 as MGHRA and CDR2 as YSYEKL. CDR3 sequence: CASSQVFSHSGGTEAFF. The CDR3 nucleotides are TGCGCCAGCAGCCAAGTTTTCTCCCACTCCGGAGGCACTGAAGCTTTCTTT.

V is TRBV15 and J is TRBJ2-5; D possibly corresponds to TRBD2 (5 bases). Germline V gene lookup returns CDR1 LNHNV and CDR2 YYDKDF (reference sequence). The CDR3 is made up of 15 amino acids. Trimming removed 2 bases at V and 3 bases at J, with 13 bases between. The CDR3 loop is CATSRSSRGEETQYF. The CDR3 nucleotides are TGTGCCACCAGCAGATCTAGCCGGGGAGAAGAGACCCAGTACTTC.

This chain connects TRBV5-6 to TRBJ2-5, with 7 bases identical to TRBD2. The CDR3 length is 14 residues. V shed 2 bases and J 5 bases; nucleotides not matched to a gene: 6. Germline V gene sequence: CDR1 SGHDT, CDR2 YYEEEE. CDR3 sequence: CASSFDGRAETQYF. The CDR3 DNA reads TGTGCCAGCAGCTTTGATGGGAGGGCGGAGACCCAGTACTTC.

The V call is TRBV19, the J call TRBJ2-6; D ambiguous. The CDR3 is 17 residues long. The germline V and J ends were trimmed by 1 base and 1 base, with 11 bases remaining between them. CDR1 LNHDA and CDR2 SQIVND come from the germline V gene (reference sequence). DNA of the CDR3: TGTGCCAGTAGTATAGCTCGGAGTTTGTCTGGGGCCAACGTCCTGACTTTC. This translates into CASSIARSLSGANVLTF.

The CDR3 region is CASGGTGEETQYF. As DNA, the CDR3 is TGCGCCAGCGGAGGGACAGGGGAAGAGACCCAGTACTTC. This chain links TRBV10-2 with TRBJ2-5; 10 nucleotides match TRBD1. The germline gives CDR1 WSHSY, CDR2 SAAADI. J gave up 3 bases and V 8 bases, and 3 bases lay outside the gene matches. This CDR3 has 13 residues.

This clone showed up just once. The CDR3, as DNA: TGTGCCAGCAGCGCCCGACTAGCGGGCAACCGATACAATGAGCAGTTCTTC. Amino acid sequence: CASSARLAGNRYNEQFF. This sequence joins TRBV7-8 and TRBJ2-1; 10 nucleotides line up with TRBD2. Germline V gene lookup returns CDR1 SGHVS and CDR2 FQNEAQ. V was clipped by 5 bases and J by 4 bases; unmatched bases: 11. The CDR3 has 17 residues. Full variable domain (outside the CDR3, taken from reference TRBV7-8 and TRBJ2-1): GAGVSQSPRYKVAKRGQDVALRCDPISGHVSLFWYQQALGQGPEFLTYFQNEAQLDKSGLPSDRFFAERPEGSVSTLKIQRTQQEDSAVYLCASSARLAGNRYNEQFFGPGTRLTVL.

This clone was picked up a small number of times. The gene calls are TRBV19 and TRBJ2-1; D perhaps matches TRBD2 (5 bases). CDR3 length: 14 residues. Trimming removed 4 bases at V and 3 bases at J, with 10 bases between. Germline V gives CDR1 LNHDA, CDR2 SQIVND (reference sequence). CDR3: CASSSGSYYNEQFF. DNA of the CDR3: TGTGCCAGTAGTAGTGGGAGTTACTACAATGAGCAGTTCTTC.